This T cell receptor beta chain was sequenced in a study of blood T cell repertoires in COVID-19. Study summary: Acute and convalescent COVID-19 samples came from the United States, Italy and Spain. T cells, B-cell-depleted T cells, or PBMCs provided the cDNA or gDNA that served as material.

J was trimmed by 5 bases and V by 3 bases; bases with no gene match: 12. The CDR3 runs to 16 residues. The germline gives CDR1 KGHSH, CDR2 LQKENI. Per the authors' pipeline: Amplifying reference gene primers gave estimates of nucleated cell counts. This table comes from immunoSEQ multiplex PCR, and its TCRdb copy is limited to in-frame clones, with some not included. V and J calls plus clone size are reproduced from that table; the DNA served to infer D and trimming. The repertoire consists of hundreds of thousands of clones, with approximately 80% occurring once and the leading ten covering 8.9%. Material for sequencing was peripheral blood. The sequence was collected from an elderly man with acute or convalescent COVID-19. This sequence joins TRBV18 and TRBJ2-7, with 8 bases that match TRBD1. Here the CDR3 reads CASSPTRTGRGNEQYF. In nucleotides, the CDR3 is TGTGCCAGCTCACCGACACGGACAGGGCGAGGGAACGAGCAGTACTTC.